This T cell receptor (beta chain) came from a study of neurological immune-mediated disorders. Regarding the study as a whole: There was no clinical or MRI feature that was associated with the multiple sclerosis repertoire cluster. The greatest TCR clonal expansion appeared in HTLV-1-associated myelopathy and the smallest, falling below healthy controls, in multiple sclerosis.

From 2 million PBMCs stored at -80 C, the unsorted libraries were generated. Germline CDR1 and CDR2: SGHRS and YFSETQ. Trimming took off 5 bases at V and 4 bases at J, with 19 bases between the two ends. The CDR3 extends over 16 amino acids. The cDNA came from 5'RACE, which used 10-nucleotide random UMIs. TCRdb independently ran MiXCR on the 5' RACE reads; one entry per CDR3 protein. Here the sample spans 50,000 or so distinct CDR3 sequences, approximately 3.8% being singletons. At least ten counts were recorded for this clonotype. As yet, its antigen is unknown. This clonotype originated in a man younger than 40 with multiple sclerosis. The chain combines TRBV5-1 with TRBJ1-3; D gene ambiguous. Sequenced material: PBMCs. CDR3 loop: CASRSKDLPNGNTIYF. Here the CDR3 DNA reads TGCGCCAGCAGATCGAAGGATTTGCCAAACGGAAACACCATATATTTT.